Included here is one T cell receptor (beta chain) sequence, with context. The sample belongs to a study of T cell changes during pregnancy in multiple sclerosis. The protocol was immunoSEQ multiplex PCR, while the TCRdb copy is restricted to in-frame clones and leaves out a portion. The sample holds around 85,000 clones, 91% seen once. The source material was PBMCs, sampled in the first trimester of pregnancy. The origin of this receptor is a female donor in good health, serving as a control in a pregnancy study. Some clones in this sample may be carry-over from other donors' samples.

This chain's CDR3 is CASSFEDTYNEQFF. DNA for the CDR3: TGTGCCAGTAGTTTCGAAGACACCTACAATGAGCAGTTCTTC. The chain has TRBV19 and TRBJ2-1; D is ambiguous. Germline V gene lookup returns CDR1 LNHDA and CDR2 SQIVND (reference sequence). This CDR3 is built from 14 residues. Trimming removed 5 bases from V and 2 bases from J, with 10 bases in between.